This T cell receptor beta chain is from a study of T cell responses to AZD1222 COVID-19 vaccine listed by TCRdb under 2021. Background on the whole study: AZD1222 recipients with second doses at about 4 weeks or about 12 weeks were pooled, because spike-specific TCR depth and breadth did not differ between schedules. TCR sequencing covered 230 or so trial participants: 200 to 220 given two doses of AZD1222 and approximately 26 given two doses of MenACWY control vaccine. Trial participants were enrolled by age into 18-55, 56-69 and 70-plus year subgroups, with roughly 160, 29 and 62 TCR-sequenced participants respectively.

Remarks on this clone: Its recognized antigen is unknown. The record has no base qualities; no much larger clone is one base away.

Findings and caveats that apply to the study as a whole: In the small 56-69-year group, the increase in depth fell short of significance, most likely because of low power. Spike-specific TCR breadth and depth rose significantly after two AZD1222 doses compared with day 0 and with MenACWY recipients. Most participants were white British and females outnumbered males, and the authors suggested that clonal diversity may have been underestimated. CD4 TCRs associated with the vaccine covered the entire spike protein, and the dominant responses were in regions 160-218 and 743-854. Reportedly, close to half of the unique spike-specific TCRs recognized epitopes lying outside the regions that are mutated in the B.1.351 and B.1.1.7 variants. Conclusions about previously exposed vaccinees were limited because only six AZD1222 recipients were SARS-CoV-2 seropositive at baseline. Because no samples from the day 14 peak response were available, repertoires could be characterized only after the peak T cell response.

The germline V gene (reference sequence) gives CDR1 as MNHEY and CDR2 as SMNVEV. The CDR3 has 15 amino acids, counting the end cysteine and phenylalanine. CDR3 DNA is the only sequence kept; it has 45 bases, read in frame from the first base. V is trimmed back by 5 bases and J by 5 bases, and the junction contains 12 bases that no gene match accounts for. Interpreted using the paper, the time point label stands for: baseline before first vaccination. Vaccinee samples were obtained from the UK trials COV001 and COV002, which included a single-blind randomized controlled phase 2/3 trial of AZD1222 (ChAdOx1 nCoV-19) in healthy adults. Trial participant PBMC samples were collected at day 0 and day 28 after the second dose for TCRbeta chain sequencing. The CDR3 regions of human TCRbeta chains were subjected to immunosequencing. The authors processed their data as follows. TCRs in the repertoires were compared against a reference library of SARS-CoV-2-specific TCRs that had been generated with the MIRA antigen-specificity platform. Breadth was defined as the fraction of unique TCRs that were SARS-CoV-2-associated, and depth was defined as the fraction of total T cells that were SARS-CoV-2-associated. Each spike-specific TCR was assigned to its reactive spike region and to a CD4 or CD8 class using the MIRA data. Log10-transformed breadth and depth values were compared by one-way ANOVA with Sidak's multiple comparisons tests. The clones in this table, taken by TCRdb from immuneACCESS, are in-frame only. Not every clone is retained; where verified, under half of the shortfall comes from an unresolved V gene, and the cause of the rest is unknown. V and J calls and clone size are those listed in that table; D and trimming were worked out from the DNA. This sample comprises around 180,000 clones, around 90% of them detected only once. The ten largest make up approximately 0.5% of the sample.

The chain is made from TRBV27 and TRBJ2-7; 7 bases in the middle match TRBD1. The sequenced sample was peripheral blood, obtained on day 0 of AZD1222 vaccination. This TCR derives from an adult in good health. The nucleotide sequence is TGTGCCAGCAGTCTCAACTACCTCGGGACAGACGAGCAGTACTTC. It is translated as CASSLNYLGTDEQYF.